A selection of T cell receptor beta chains follows, all from one sample in a study of blood T cell repertoires in COVID-19. Produced via immunoSEQ multiplex PCR; TCRdb's table is partial and in-frame only. There are a few hundred thousand clones in the sample; approximately 83% occur only once, and approximately 2% lies in the top ten. The specimen sequenced was peripheral blood. The source is a woman in her twenties or thirties who had recovered from COVID-19. The CDR3 runs from the conserved cysteine through the conserved F or W. Fields, in order: clone size, V gene, J gene, D gene, CDR3 protein, CDR3 DNA. The D gene is left open where the match is weak. Only some rows state a clone size, as once, few, many or a class for expanded clones.

>-|TRBV7-2|TRBJ1-1|-
CASSLRTGQAFF
TGTGCCAGCAGCCTCCGAACAGGGCAGGCTTTCTTT
>-|TRBV5-5|TRBJ2-2|TRBD2
CASRGLAGANTGELFF
TGTGCCAGCAGGGGACTAGCGGGAGCAAACACCGGGGAGCTGTTTTTT
>-|TRBV29-1|TRBJ2-5|TRBD2
CSVDSGGVETQYF
TGCAGCGTTGATAGCGGGGGGGTAGAGACCCAGTACTTC
>-|TRBV7-9|TRBJ1-1|-
CASSPGQSTEAFF
TGTGCCAGCAGTCCTGGACAGAGCACTGAAGCTTTCTTT
>-|TRBV19|TRBJ2-1|-
CASNSGQYNEQFF
TGTGCCAGTAACAGCGGGCAATACAATGAGCAGTTCTTC
>few|TRBV27|TRBJ2-7|TRBD1
CASSRTGSYEQYF
TGTGCCAGCAGCCGGACAGGGTCCTACGAGCAGTACTTC
>-|TRBV3-1/TRBV3-2|TRBJ1-6|-
CASSVLQAPLHF
TGTGCCAGCAGCGTCCTACAGGCACCCCTCCACTTT
>-|TRBV29-1|TRBJ2-1|-
CSVGGSHNEQFF
TGCAGCGTTGGCGGTTCTCACAATGAGCAGTTCTTC
>-|TRBV7-9|TRBJ2-1|-
CASSLEETVNEQFF
TGTGCCAGCAGCTTAGAGGAGACCGTCAATGAGCAGTTCTTC
>-|TRBV27|TRBJ1-2|TRBD1
CASRMLTGNGYTF
TGTGCCAGCCGGATGCTGACAGGGAATGGCTACACCTTC
>-|TRBV14|TRBJ1-2|-
CASSQDWAPYYGYTF
TGTGCCAGCAGCCAAGATTGGGCACCCTACTATGGCTACACCTTC
>few|TRBV6-5|TRBJ1-1|TRBD1
CASSYPSQGSLAAFF
TGTGCCAGCAGTTACCCTTCACAGGGGTCCCTAGCGGCTTTCTTT
>once|TRBV12-3/TRBV12-4|TRBJ2-1|-
CASSLGGRNEQFF
TGTGCCAGCAGTTTAGGAGGTCGCAATGAGCAGTTCTTC
>-|TRBV29-1|TRBJ2-5|-
CSVDSGTTETQYF
TGCAGCGTTGATAGTGGGACAACAGAGACCCAGTACTTC
>-|TRBV6-6|TRBJ1-1|TRBD1
CASSKGDSNTEAFF
TGTGCCAGCTCAAAGGGGGACAGTAACACTGAAGCTTTCTTT
>-|TRBV4-2|TRBJ2-3|-
CASSQGALRTDTQYF
TGTGCCAGCAGCCAAGGGGCCCTCCGCACAGATACGCAGTATTTT
>-|TRBV27|TRBJ2-7|TRBD2
CASSSTSGVYEQYF
TGTGCCAGCAGTTCGACTAGCGGGGTCTACGAGCAGTACTTC
>-|TRBV7-3|TRBJ2-3|TRBD2
CASSDPGLALHTQYF
TGTGCCAGCAGCGATCCGGGACTAGCGTTGCATACGCAGTATTTT